The T cell receptor (beta chain) described here comes from a study of blood T cell repertoires in COVID-19 (dated by TCRdb to 2018 to 2021). Notes on the research overall: Samples covering the acute and convalescent phases of COVID-19 were provided by collaborators in the United States, Italy and Spain. The prospective study material was composed of cDNA or gDNA derived from T cells, B-cell-depleted T cells, or PBMCs. Subjects who had been exposed to COVID-19, were actively infected with it, or had recovered from it provided the deeply sampled blood TCRbeta repertoires that made up the dataset. A freely available public database, intended as a resource for researchers studying the immune response to SARS-CoV-2, is where the repertoires were released. Samples were obtained from the ongoing ImmuneRACE study (first 160 participants) and from over a thousand subjects provided by 6 global collaborators. Nearly every sample came with metadata listing a de-identified subject ID, COVID-19 status, age in years and sex. HLA class I and class II types, where available, came from metadata supplied by the sample provider rather than from assay-based typing. Paper-wide results and their limitations: The amount of clinical and demographic metadata varied by source and participant and was provided uncurated.

TCRbeta CDR3 regions were amplified from genomic DNA using the immunoSEQ Assay, a bias-controlled multiplex PCR. The paper's processing steps were these. Within the assay, amplification of reference gene primers was used to estimate how many nucleated cells each sample contained. To quantify the absolute abundance of each unique TCRbeta CDR3 rearrangement, sequence reads were collapsed and filtered. For each sample, productive Simpson clonality was calculated as the square root of Simpson's diversity index over productive rearrangements. TCRdb provides this immuneACCESS table in a form limited to in-frame rearrangements. Some clones are lacking; in checked studies, under half of them reflect an unresolved V gene, and why the rest are absent is not known. Clone size and V and J calls were adopted from that table, with D and trimming inferred from the DNA. Across this sample there are about 91,000 clones, with around nine tenths seen only once. The biggest ten clones account for around 4.5% of the sample.

As to this clone: What this receptor recognizes is not known. No clone much larger than this one lies a single base away; base qualities are absent.

V has 0 bases trimmed and J has 4 bases trimmed; junction bases matching no gene number 3. Taken from cysteine to phenylalanine, the CDR3 has 15 residues. Only the CDR3 region is kept as DNA, spanning 45 bases read in frame from base 1. The germline V gene (reference sequence) provides CDR1 SGHNT and CDR2 YYREEE. Whole blood was collected in K2EDTA tubes by collaborating institutions according to the institutions' own protocols. For TCRbeta analysis, collaborator samples were shipped as frozen whole blood, as isolated PBMCs, or as DNA extracted from either sample type. Material: peripheral blood. The sequence links TRBV5-4 to TRBJ2-3; the central 9 bases match TRBD1. This receptor was identified in a woman of 80 years or more with active COVID-19. The sequence in DNA is TGTGCCAGCAGCTTGGTTGGGACAGGGTCAGATACGCAGTATTTT. This sequence encodes CASSLVGTGSDTQYF. With the rest looked up from the reference TRBV5-4 and TRBJ2-3 genes rather than sequenced, the full variable domain is ETGVTQSPTHLIKTRGQQVTLRCSSQSGHNTVSWYQQALGQGPQFIFQYYREEENGRGNFPPRFSGLQFPNYSSELNVNALELDDSALYLCASSLVGTGSDTQYFGPGTRLTVL.